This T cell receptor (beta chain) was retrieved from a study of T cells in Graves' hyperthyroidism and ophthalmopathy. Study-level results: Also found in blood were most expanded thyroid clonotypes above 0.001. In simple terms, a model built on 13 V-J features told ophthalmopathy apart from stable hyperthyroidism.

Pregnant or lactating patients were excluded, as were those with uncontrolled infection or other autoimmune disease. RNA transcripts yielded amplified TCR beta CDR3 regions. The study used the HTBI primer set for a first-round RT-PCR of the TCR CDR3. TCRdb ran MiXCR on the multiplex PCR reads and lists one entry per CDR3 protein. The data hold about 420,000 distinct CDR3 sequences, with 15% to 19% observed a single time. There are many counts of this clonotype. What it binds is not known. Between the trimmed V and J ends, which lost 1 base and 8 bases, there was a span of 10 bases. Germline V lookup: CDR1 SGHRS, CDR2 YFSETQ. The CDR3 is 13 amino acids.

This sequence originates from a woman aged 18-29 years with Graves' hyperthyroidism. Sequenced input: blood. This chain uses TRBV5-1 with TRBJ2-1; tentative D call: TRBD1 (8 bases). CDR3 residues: CASSLTGGDEQFF. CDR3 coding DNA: TGCGCCAGCAGCTTGACAGGGGGGGATGAGCAGTTCTTC.